This note documents a single T cell receptor beta chain sequence. Its antigen is unidentified. The data were produced by immunoSEQ multiplex PCR, yet TCRdb's version contains in-frame clones alone and is incomplete. The data show tens of thousands of clones, over 90% seen once. This entry comes from a study of T cell clones after liver transplantation. Study results and limitations: Low donor cell numbers restricted donor-reactive repertoire measurement in a couple of subjects.

V lost 2 bases to trimming and J lost 3 bases, with 12 bases between them. The germline V gene has CDR1 SGHRS and CDR2 YFSETQ. The CDR3 runs 14 residues. The sequence came from a human patient who received a liver transplant. Some of the T cells may derive from the graft donor. V and J are TRBV5-1 and TRBJ2-7, with D perhaps TRBD2 (7 bases). Sequencing used CD4+ T cells from blood, obtained around 25 months after liver transplant. CDR3 region: CASSLGGLLYEQYF. CDR3 in DNA: TGCGCCAGCAGCTTAGGGGGACTACTCTACGAGCAGTACTTC.